Below are 10 T cell receptor beta chains sequenced from a single sample in a study of T-cell memory formation after mild COVID-19. One entry per CDR3 protein, called by TCRdb with MiXCR from the 5' RACE reads. The data show hundreds of thousands of distinct CDR3 sequences, roughly 17% seen once. Input material: PBMCs or a T cell subset sorted from them (not recorded which). These receptors all come from a man younger than 35 who had mild COVID-19 (a few samples of this study predate the infection). Cell type and time point are not known.

This clonotype was observed a handful of times. This sequence joins TRBV7-6 and TRBJ2-4, with D possibly matching TRBD2 (5 bases). V gave up 3 bases and J gave up 11 bases, with 11 bases separating them. Germline V gene sequence: CDR1 SGHVS, CDR2 FNYEAQ. The CDR3 extends over 12 amino acids. The CDR3 DNA reads as TGTGCCAGCAGCTTCTTAGCCGGGGTTCAGTACTTC. This translates into CASSFLAGVQYF.

This clonotype has a handful of counts. The chain uses TRBV7-2 and TRBJ2-1, with TRBD2 matching over 9 bases. This CDR3 has 15 residues. Germline V gives CDR1 SGHTA, CDR2 FQGNSA. The ends lost 2 bases at V and 4 bases at J; junction bases unmatched: 3. CDR3 sequence: CASSLQRGEYNEQFF. Written as DNA, the CDR3 is TGTGCCAGCAGCTTACAGCGGGGGGAATACAATGAGCAGTTCTTC.

This clonotype has more than one count but fewer than ten. The rearrangement joins TRBV18 to TRBJ2-3; a possible D gene is TRBD1 (6 bases). Germline values: CDR1 KGHSH, CDR2 LQKENI. Deletions cut 6 bases from V and 6 bases from J, with 13 bases between. The CDR3 contains 13 residues. CDR3 nucleotides: TGTGCCAGCTCCGCCAACAGGGCGGATACGCAGTATTTT. It specifies CASSANRADTQYF.

This clonotype was seen a few times. The chain is built from TRBV4-3 and TRBJ1-2; 7 bases fit TRBD1. CDR1 LGHNA and CDR2 YSLEER come from the germline V gene. The junction had 7 bases not matched to a gene; V was cut back by 0 bases and J by 3 bases. CDR3 size: 16 residues. The CDR3 spells CASSQDRQGGDYGYTF. The CDR3 DNA follows: TGCGCCAGCAGCCAAGATAGACAGGGAGGGGACTATGGCTACACCTTC.

This clonotype was found a few times. This chain joins TRBV20-1 and TRBJ1-5, with D possibly TRBD1 on 5 matching bases. The V gene's germline CDR1 is DFQATT and CDR2 SNEGSKA (reference sequence). This CDR3 spans 13 amino acids. V lost 8 bases and J lost 2, with 13 bases in between. The CDR3 protein is CSCGARGNQPQHF. The CDR3 DNA reads as TGCAGTTGTGGGGCTAGAGGCAATCAGCCCCAGCATTTT.

In its sample, this clonotype was seen a few times. The CDR3 nucleotides read TGTGCCAGCGGGACAGACAACACTGAAGCTTTCTTT. Protein product: CASGTDNTEAFF. The chain employs TRBV7-9 and TRBJ1-1; 7 positions agree with TRBD1. CDR3 length: 12 residues. Germline V gene data show CDR1 as SEHNR and CDR2 as FQNEAQ (reference sequence). V lost 8 bases to trimming and J lost 2 bases; unmatched junction nucleotides: 2.

V is TRBV7-9 and J is TRBJ2-3; 7 positions match TRBD2. Germline lookup yields CDR1 SEHNR and CDR2 FQNEAQ (reference sequence). Trimming at V came to 5 bases and at J to 6 bases, leaving 8 bases not matched to a gene. The CDR3 loop spans 14 amino acids. The CDR3 coding sequence is TGTGCCAGCAGCCCCTTAGCGGGCGGGGATACGCAGTATTTT. This translates into CASSPLAGGDTQYF.

This clonotype was found a few times. The chain couples TRBV5-1 to TRBJ2-5; TRBD1 matches at 8 bases. Trimming took 4 bases from V and 5 from J; bases not matched to a gene: 10. The CDR3 spans 15 residues. CDR1 and CDR2 from the germline V gene are SGHRS and YFSETQ. The CDR3 is CASSLTGASRETQYF. The CDR3 nucleotides are TGCGCCAGCAGCCTGACAGGGGCCTCCCGGGAGACCCAGTACTTC.

V and J are TRBV4-1 and TRBJ1-6; no clear D. Trimming removed 0 bases from V and 6 bases from J, with 15 bases in between. Germline V gene lookup returns CDR1 MGHRA and CDR2 YSYEKL. CDR3 length equals 17 residues. The chain's CDR3 is CASSQDKTSGGNSPLHF. As DNA, the CDR3 is TGCGCCAGCAGCCAAGATAAGACCTCTGGTGGTAATTCACCCCTCCACTTT.

A few counts support this clonotype. The chain links TRBV7-2 to TRBJ1-5; D unresolved. Per germline, CDR1 SGHTA and CDR2 FQGNSA. The CDR3 loop spans 15 amino acids. Deletions cut 5 bases from V and 3 bases from J, with 14 bases between. CDR3 amino acids: CASSPGLFDNQPQHF. DNA of the CDR3: TGTGCCAGCAGCCCAGGACTTTTTGACAATCAGCCCCAGCATTTT.